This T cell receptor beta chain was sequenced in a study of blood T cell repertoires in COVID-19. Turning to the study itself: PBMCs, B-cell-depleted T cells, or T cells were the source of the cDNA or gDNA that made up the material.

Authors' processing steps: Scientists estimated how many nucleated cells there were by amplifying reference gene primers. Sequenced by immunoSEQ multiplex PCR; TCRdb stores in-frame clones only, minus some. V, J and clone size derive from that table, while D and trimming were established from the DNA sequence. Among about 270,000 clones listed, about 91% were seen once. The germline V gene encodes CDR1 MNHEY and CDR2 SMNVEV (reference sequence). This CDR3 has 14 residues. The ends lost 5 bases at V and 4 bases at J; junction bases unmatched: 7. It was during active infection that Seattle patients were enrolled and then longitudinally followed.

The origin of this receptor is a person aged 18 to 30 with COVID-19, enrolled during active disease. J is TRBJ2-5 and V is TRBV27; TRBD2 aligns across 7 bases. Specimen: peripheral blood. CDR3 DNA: TGTGCCAGCAGTCTATTGGGGGGGGGAGAGACCCAGTACTTC. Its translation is CASSLLGGGETQYF.